What follows is one TCR beta chain and its context. The entry originates in a study of patients and donors after allogeneic stem cell transplantation. Germline CDR1 MNHEY, CDR2 SVGEGT. Trimming left V 4 bases short and J 13 bases short, with 14 bases between. The CDR3 runs to 12 residues. TCRdb passed the RT-PCR reads through MiXCR, listing each CDR3 protein once. The repertoire holds 400,000 to 500,000 distinct CDR3 sequences, with 16% as singletons. The chain links TRBV6-2 or TRBV6-3 to TRBJ2-1, with D unclear. The sequenced material came from blood, either unsorted or a sorted T cell fraction (not recorded which). The clonotype comes from a human donor who was either an allogeneic HSCT recipient or a stem cell or donor lymphocyte infusion donor (not recorded which). It is not recorded whose cells these are; they may come from a transplant donor. CDR3 coding DNA: TGTGCCAGCAGTTCCTATAGCCGGCCTCAGTTCTTC. Translated, it gives CASSSYSRPQFF.